This TCR beta chain was observed in a study of PD-1 blockade in classical Hodgkin lymphoma. General study results and limits: Nothing has yet pinned down what causes the repertoire differences, possibly disease activity or prior therapy.

Worth noting for this clone: Its antigen is still unknown.

This CDR3 region has 17 residues. Looked up from germline, CDR1 is MDHEN and CDR2 is SYDVKM. The trim removed 5 bases at V and 4 bases at J, leaving 13 bases unmatched. The protocol was immunoSEQ multiplex PCR, while the TCRdb copy is restricted to in-frame clones and leaves out a portion. The sample includes fewer than 8,000 clones, roughly 67% seen only once; the top ten take 13%. Specified time point: cycle 4 day 1 (C4D1), after 6 weeks of nivolumab. Patients all relapsed after autologous stem cell transplantation, and there was variation in brentuximab vedotin exposure. Magnetic negative selection, applied to thawed PBMCs, was used to isolate the CD8+ T cells.

The chain joins TRBV28 to TRBJ2-7, with 11 bases that match TRBD1. The receptor comes from a human donor with classical Hodgkin lymphoma. This specimen consisted of CD8+ T cells from blood, obtained before the fourth cycle of nivolumab. CDR3 region: CASSPFPGQGVGYEQYF. The CDR3 bases are TGTGCCAGCAGTCCATTCCCGGGACAGGGGGTGGGGTACGAGCAGTACTTC.